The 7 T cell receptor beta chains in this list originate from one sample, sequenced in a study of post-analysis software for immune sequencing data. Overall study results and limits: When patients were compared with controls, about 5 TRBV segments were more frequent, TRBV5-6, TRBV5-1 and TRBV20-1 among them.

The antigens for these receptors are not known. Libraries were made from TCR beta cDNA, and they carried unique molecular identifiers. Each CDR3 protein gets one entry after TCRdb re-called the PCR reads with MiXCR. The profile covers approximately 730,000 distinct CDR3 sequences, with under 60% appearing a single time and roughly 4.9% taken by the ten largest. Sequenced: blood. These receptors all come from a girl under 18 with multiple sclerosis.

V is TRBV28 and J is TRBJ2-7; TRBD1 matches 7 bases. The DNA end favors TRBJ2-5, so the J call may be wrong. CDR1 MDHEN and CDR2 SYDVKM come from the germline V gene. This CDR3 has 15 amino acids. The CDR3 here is CASSHRQGRSETQYF. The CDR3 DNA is TGTGCCAGCAGTCACCGACAGGGCAGGTCGGAGACCCAGTACTTC.

The CDR3 DNA follows: TGTGCCAGCAGGCGTACCCGGACCGAGACCTACGAGCAGTACTTC. Its protein product is CASRRTRTETYEQYF. The rearrangement links TRBV6-6 to TRBJ2-7; no clear D. The CDR3 contains 15 residues. Germline values: CDR1 MNHNY, CDR2 SVGAGI (reference sequence). The V and J ends lost 6 bases and 2 bases respectively, with 17 bases between them.

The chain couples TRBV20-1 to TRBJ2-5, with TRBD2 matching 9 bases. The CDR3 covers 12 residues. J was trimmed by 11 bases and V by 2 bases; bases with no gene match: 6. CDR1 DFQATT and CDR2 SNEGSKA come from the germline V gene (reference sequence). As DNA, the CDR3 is TGCAGTGCTAGATGGCGGGAGGGCGGGCAGTACTTC. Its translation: CSARWREGGQYF.

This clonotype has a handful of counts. CDR3 bases: TGCAGCGTTGAAGATCCAGGAGGCAGGGAAGACTATGGCTACACCTTC. Translated: CSVEDPGGREDYGYTF. The chain links TRBV29-1 to TRBJ1-2; tentatively, D is TRBD1 (5 bases). The V end lost 0 bases, the J end lost 3 bases, and 17 bases lay between the germline ends. This CDR3 has 16 amino acids. Looked up from germline, CDR1 is SQVTM and CDR2 is ANQGSEA.

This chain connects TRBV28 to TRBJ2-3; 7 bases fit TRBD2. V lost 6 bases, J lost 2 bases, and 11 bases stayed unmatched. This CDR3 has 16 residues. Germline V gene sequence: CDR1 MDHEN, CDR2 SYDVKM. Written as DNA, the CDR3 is TGTGCCAGCAGCCCTTCCCTGACTAGCTTCACAGATACGCAGTATTTT. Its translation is CASSPSLTSFTDTQYF.

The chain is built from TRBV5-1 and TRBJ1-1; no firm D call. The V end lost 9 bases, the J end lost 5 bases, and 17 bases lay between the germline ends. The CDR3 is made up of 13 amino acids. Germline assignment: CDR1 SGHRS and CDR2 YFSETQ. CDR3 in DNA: TGCGCCACCGCCGACCATGTTGGGACTGAAGCTTTCTTT. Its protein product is CATADHVGTEAFF. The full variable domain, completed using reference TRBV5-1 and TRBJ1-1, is KAGVTQTPRYLIKTRGQQVTLSCSPISGHRSVSWYQQTPGQGLQFLFEYFSETQRNKGNFPGRFSGRQFSNSRSEMNVSTLELGDSALYLCATADHVGTEAFFGQGTRLTVV.

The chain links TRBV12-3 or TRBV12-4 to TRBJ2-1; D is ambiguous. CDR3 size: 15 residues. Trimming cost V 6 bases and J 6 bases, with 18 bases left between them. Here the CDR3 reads CASRPVPGPPNEQFF. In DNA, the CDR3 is TGTGCCAGCAGACCTGTCCCAGGCCCCCCCAATGAGCAGTTCTTC.